This entry is about one T cell receptor (beta chain). V was pared by 1 base and J by 2 bases, with 7 bases between. This CDR3 region has 14 residues. Per germline, CDR1 SGHTA and CDR2 FQGNSA. Clones were read by immunoSEQ multiplex PCR, and TCRdb kept only the in-frame ones, dropping some. The sample carries some 100,000 clones, about nine tenths recorded once. This sample was taken from a study of control samples from healthy donors and cancer patients. The sequencing input was blood. The origin of this receptor is a human donor in good health. The donor label of this sample is uncertain. J is TRBJ2-3 and V is TRBV7-2; D is unclear. As DNA, the CDR3 is TGTGCCAGCAGCTTAGAGGTCTACACAGATACGCAGTATTTT. Its translation: CASSLEVYTDTQYF.